The entry that follows covers one TCR beta chain sequence. What it recognizes is unknown. The CDR3 sequence is 15 residues long. Germline trimming cut 5 bases from V and 0 bases from J; bases unmatched to any gene: 4. Germline values: CDR1 SGHTA, CDR2 FQGTGA. TCRdb reprocessed the RT-PCR reads via MiXCR and lists one record per CDR3 protein. The sample holds 300,000 to 350,000 distinct CDR3 sequences; about 20% are singletons and the top ten take 10%. This record comes from a study of response to subunit inactivated influenza vaccine. Study results and limitations: Authors proposed each seasonal influenza vaccination draws in few new T cells.

This sequence joins TRBV7-3 and TRBJ2-3; 8 nucleotides match TRBD2. The material sequenced was PBMCs from blood, taken 21 months after vaccination. The receptor was isolated from a man between 50 and 75 years old who received an inactivated influenza vaccine. The CDR3 region is CASSRGGLSTDTQYF. As DNA, the CDR3 is TGTGCCAGCAGCCGGGGGGGCCTAAGCACAGATACGCAGTATTTT.